This T cell receptor beta chain came from a study of T cell responses to AZD1222 COVID-19 vaccine. Method: immunoSEQ multiplex PCR; TCRdb's copy keeps in-frame clones and lacks some. The repertoire holds some 150,000 clones, 89% seen once, with around 5% in the top ten. In germline, CDR1 is LGHNT, CDR2 FRNRAP. V lost 0 bases and J 6 bases, leaving 15 bases between the germline ends. The CDR3 has 16 residues. Notes on this clone: Its specificity is unknown.

Overall study results and limits: Reportedly, nearly half the spike-specific TCRs target unmutated variant regions. Most donors were white British, females outnumbered males, and clonal diversity was possibly underestimated.

The sequence derives from an adult in good health. The chain couples TRBV12-5 to TRBJ2-1; tentatively, D is TRBD1 or TRBD2 (5 bases each). The sample here was peripheral blood, taken on day 0 of AZD1222 vaccination. The CDR3 DNA follows: TGTGCTAGTGGTTTGGTACCGATGGGACCAAGCAATGAGCAGTTCTTC. It codes for CASGLVPMGPSNEQFF. Full variable domain (rest looked up from reference TRBV12-5 and TRBJ2-1): DARVTQTPRHKVTEMGQEVTMRCQPILGHNTVFWYRQTMMQGLELLAYFRNRAPLDDSGMPKDRFSAEMPDATLATLKIQPSEPRDSAVYFCASGLVPMGPSNEQFFGPGTRLTVL.